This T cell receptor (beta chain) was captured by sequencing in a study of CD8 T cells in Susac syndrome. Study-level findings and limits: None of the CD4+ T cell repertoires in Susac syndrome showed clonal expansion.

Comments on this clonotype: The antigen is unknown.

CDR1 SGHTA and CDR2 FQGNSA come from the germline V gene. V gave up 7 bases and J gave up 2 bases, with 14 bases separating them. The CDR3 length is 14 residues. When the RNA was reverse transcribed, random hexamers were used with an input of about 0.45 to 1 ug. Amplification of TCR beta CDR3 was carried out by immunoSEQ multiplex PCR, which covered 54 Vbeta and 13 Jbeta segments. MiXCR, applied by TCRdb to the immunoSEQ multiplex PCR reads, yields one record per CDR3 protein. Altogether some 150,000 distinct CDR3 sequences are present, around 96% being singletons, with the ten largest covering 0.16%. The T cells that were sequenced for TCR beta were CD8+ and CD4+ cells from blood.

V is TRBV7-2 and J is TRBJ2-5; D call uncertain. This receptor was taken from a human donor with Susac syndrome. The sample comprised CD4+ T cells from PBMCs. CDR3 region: CASTTGRIQETQYF. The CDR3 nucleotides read TGTGCCAGCACCACCGGAAGGATTCAAGAGACCCAGTACTTC.